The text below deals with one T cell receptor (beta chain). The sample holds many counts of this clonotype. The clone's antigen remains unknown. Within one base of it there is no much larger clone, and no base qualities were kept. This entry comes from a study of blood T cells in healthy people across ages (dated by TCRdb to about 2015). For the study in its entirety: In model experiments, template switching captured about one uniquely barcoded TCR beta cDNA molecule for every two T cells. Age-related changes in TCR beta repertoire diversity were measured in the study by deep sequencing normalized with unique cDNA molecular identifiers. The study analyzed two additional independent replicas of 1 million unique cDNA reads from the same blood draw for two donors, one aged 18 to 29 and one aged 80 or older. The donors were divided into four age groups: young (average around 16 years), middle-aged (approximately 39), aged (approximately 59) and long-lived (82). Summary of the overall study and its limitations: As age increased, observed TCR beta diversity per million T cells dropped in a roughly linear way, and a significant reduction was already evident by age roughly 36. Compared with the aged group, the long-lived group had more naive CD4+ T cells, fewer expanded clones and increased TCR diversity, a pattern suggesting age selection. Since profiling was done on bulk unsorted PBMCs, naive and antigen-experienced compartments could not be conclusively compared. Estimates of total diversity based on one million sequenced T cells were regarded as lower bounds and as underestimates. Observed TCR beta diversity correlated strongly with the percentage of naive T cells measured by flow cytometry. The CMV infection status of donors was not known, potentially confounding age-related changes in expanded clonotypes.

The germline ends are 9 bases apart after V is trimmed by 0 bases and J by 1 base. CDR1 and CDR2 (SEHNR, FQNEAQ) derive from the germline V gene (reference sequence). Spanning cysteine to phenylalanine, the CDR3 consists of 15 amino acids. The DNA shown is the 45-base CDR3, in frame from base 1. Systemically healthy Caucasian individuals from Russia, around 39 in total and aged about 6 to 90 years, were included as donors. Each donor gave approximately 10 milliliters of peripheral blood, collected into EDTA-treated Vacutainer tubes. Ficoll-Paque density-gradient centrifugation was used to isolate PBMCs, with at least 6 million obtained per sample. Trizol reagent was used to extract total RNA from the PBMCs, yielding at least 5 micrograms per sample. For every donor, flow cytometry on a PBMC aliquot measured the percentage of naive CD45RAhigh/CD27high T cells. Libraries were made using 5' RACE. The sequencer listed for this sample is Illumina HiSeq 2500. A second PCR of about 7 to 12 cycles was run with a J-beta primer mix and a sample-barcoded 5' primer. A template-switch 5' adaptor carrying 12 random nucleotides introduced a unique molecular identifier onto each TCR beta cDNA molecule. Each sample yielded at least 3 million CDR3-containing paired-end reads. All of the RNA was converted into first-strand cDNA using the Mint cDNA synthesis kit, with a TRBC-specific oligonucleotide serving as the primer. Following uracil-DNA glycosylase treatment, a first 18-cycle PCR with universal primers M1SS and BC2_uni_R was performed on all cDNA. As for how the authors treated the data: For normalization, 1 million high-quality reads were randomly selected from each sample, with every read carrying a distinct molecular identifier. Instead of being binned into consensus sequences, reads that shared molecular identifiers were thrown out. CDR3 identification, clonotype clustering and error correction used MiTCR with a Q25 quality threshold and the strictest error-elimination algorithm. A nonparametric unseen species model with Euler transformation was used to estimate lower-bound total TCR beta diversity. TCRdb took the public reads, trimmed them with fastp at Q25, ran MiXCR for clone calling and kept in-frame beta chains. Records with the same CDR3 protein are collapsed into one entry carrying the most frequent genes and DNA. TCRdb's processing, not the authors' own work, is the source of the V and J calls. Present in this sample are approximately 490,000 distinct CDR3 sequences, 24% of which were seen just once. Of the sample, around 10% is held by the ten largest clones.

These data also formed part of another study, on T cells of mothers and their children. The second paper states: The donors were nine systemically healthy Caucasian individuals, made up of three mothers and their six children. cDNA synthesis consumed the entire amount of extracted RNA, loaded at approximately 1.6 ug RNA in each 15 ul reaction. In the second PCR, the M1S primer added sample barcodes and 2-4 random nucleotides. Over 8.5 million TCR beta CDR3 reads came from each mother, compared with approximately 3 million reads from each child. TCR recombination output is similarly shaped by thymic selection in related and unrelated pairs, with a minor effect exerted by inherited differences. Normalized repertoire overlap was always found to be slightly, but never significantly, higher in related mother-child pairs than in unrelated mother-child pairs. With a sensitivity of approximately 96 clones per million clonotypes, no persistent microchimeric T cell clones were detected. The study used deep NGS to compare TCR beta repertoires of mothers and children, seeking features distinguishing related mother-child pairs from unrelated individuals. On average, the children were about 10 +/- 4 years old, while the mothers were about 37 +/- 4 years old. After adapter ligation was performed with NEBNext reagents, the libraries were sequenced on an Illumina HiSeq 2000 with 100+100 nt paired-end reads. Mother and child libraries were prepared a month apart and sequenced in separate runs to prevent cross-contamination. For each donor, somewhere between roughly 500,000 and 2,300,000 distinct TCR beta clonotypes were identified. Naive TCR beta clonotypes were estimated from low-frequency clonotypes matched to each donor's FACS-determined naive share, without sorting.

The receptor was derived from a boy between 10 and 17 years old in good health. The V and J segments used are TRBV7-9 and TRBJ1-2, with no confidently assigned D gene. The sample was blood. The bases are TGTGCCAGCAGCTTAGCGGGGAATCTTAACTATGGCTACACCTTC. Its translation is CASSLAGNLNYGYTF.